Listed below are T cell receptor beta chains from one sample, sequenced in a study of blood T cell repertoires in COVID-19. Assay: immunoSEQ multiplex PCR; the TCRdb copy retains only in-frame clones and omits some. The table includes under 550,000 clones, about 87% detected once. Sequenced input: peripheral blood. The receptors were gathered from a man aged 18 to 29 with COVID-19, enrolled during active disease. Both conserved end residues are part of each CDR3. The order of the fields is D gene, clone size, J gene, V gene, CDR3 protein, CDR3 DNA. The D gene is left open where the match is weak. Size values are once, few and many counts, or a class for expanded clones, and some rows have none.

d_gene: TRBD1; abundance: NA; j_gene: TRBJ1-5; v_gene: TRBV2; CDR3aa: CASSGQGRNQPQHF; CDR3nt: TGTGCCAGCAGCGGACAGGGTCGGAATCAGCCCCAGCATTTT
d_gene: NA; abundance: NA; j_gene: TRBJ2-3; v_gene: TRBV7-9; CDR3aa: CASSPQTGRSTDTQYF; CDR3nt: TGTGCCAGCAGCCCCCAGACAGGACGGAGCACAGATACGCAGTATTTT
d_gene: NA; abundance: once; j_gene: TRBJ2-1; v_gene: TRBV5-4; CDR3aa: CASKHFYEGVNEQFF; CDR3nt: TGTGCCAGTAAGCATTTCTACGAGGGGGTCAATGAGCAGTTCTTC
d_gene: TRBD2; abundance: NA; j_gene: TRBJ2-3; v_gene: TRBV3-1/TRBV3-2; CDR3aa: CASSQEVGGSHSDTQYF; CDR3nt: TGTGCCAGCAGCCAAGAAGTTGGCGGGAGTCATTCAGATACGCAGTATTTT
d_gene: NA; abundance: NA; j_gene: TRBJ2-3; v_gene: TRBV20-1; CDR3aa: CSASGGLDTQYF; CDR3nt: TGCAGTGCTAGTGGGGGCCTTGATACGCAGTATTTT
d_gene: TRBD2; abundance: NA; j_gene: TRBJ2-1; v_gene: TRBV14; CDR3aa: CASSQLLAGGYNEQFF; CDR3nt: TGTGCCAGCAGCCAACTACTAGCGGGAGGTTACAATGAGCAGTTCTTC
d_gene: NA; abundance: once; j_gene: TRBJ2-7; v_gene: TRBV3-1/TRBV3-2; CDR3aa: CASSQERRVQYF; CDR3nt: TGTGCCAGCAGCCAAGAACGCAGGGTTCAGTACTTC
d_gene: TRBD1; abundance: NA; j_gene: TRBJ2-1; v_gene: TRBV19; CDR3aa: CASSIVGQGNHEQFF; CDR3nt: TGTGCCAGTAGTATAGTAGGACAGGGTAACCATGAGCAGTTCTTC
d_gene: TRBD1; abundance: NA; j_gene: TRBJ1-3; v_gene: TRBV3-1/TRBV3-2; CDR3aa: CASSPQGRGNTIYF; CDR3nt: TGTGCCAGCAGTCCACAGGGGCGCGGAAACACCATATATTTT
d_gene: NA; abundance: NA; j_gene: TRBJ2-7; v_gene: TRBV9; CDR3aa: CASSAKGSPYEQYF; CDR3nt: TGTGCCAGCAGCGCGAAAGGGAGTCCATACGAGCAGTACTTC
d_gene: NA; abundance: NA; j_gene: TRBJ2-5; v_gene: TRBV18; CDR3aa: CASSPPARKETQYF; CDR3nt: TGTGCCAGCTCACCACCGGCTAGGAAGGAGACCCAGTACTTC
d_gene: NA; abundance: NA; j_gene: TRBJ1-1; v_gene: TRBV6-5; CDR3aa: CASTTGLTMRAFF; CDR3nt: TGTGCCAGCACCACGGGACTTACCATGCGGGCTTTCTTT
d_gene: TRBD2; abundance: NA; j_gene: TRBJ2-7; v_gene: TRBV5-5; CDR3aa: CASSLWASGAYEQYF; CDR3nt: TGTGCCAGCAGCTTGTGGGCTAGCGGCGCCTACGAGCAGTACTTC
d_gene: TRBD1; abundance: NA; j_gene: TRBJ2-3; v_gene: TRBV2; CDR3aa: CASSVAGQGISTDTQYF; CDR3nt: TGTGCCAGCAGTGTTGCCGGACAGGGAATCTCCACAGATACGCAGTATTTT
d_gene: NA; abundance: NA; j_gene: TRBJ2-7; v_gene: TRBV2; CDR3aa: CASSETPFSSYEQYF; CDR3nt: TGTGCCAGCAGTGAAACGCCCTTTAGCTCCTACGAGCAGTACTTC
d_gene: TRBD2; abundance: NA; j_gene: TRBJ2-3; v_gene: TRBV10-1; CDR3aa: CASSESSGRRTDTQYF; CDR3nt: TGCGCCAGCAGTGAGTCTAGCGGGAGACGAACAGATACGCAGTATTTT
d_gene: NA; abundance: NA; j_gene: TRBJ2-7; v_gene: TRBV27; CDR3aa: CASSLSGLGAYEQYF; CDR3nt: TGTGCCAGCAGTTTAAGCGGGTTAGGTGCCTACGAGCAGTACTTC
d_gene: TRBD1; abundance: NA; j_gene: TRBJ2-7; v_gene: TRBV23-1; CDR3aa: CASSQADRTENEQYF; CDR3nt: TGCGCCAGCAGTCAGGCGGACAGGACTGAAAACGAGCAGTACTTC
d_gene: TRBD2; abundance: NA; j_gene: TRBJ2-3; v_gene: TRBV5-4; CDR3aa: CASSSLAGAVGDTQYF; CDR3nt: TGTGCCAGCAGTTCCCTAGCGGGGGCCGTGGGAGATACGCAGTATTTT
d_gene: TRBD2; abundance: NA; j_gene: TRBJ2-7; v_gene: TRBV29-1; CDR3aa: CSVEPLAGIHEQYF; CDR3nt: TGCAGCGTTGAACCGCTAGCGGGCATTCACGAGCAGTACTTC
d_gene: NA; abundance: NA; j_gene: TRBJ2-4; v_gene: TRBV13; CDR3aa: CASSHRLTGYLAKNIQYF; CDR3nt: TGTGCCAGCAGTCACCGCCTTACAGGGTACTTAGCCAAAAACATTCAGTACTTC
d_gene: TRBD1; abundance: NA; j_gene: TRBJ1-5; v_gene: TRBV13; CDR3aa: CASSVNRGEPQHF; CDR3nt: TGTGCCAGCAGCGTCAACAGGGGAGAGCCCCAGCATTTT
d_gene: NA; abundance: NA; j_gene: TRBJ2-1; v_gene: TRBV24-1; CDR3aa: CATSDLHGKEGNEQFF; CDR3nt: TGTGCCACCAGTGATTTACACGGAAAAGAGGGCAATGAGCAGTTCTTC
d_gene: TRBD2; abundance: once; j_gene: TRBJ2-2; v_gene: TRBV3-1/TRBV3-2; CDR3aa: CASNRLAEAGELFF; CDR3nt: TGTGCCAGCAACAGACTAGCGGAGGCCGGGGAGCTGTTTTTT
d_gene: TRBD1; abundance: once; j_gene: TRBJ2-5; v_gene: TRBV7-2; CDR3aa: CASTETGDQYF; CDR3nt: TGTGCCAGCACCGAAACAGGGGACCAGTACTTC
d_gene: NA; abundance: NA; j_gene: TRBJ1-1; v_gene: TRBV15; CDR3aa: CATSMRVSAAEAFF; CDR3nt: TGTGCCACCAGCATGAGGGTTTCTGCGGCTGAAGCTTTCTTT
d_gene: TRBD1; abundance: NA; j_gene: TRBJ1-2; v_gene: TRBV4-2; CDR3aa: CASSHLQGANYGYTF; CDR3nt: TGTGCCAGCAGCCATCTACAGGGGGCGAACTATGGCTACACCTTC
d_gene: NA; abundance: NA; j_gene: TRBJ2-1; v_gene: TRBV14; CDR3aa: CASSQVSYNEQFF; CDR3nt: TGTGCCAGCAGCCAAGTATCCTACAATGAGCAGTTCTTC
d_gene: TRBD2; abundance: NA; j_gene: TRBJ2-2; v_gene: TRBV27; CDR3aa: CASSLGLAGGPGELFF; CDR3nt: TGTGCCAGCAGCCTCGGACTAGCGGGAGGGCCCGGGGAGCTGTTTTTT
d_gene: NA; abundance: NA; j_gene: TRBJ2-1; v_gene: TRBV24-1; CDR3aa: CATSDETGSSYNEQFF; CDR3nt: TGTGCCACCAGTGATGAAACAGGGTCCTCCTACAATGAGCAGTTCTTC
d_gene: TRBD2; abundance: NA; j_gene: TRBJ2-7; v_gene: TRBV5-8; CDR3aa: CASSARTSGSSHEQYF; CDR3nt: TGTGCCAGCAGCGCCAGGACTAGCGGGAGCAGCCACGAGCAGTACTTC
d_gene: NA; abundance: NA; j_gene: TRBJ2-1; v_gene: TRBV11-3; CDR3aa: CASSGGGEQFF; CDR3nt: TGTGCCAGCAGCGGCGGGGGCGAGCAGTTCTTC
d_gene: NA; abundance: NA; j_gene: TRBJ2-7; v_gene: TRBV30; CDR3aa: CAWRVPGGLYEQYF; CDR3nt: TGTGCCTGGAGGGTTCCTGGGGGGTTGTACGAGCAGTACTTC
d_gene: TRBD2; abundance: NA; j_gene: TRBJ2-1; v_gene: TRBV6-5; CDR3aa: CASSYSGLPLDEQFF; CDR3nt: TGTGCCAGCAGTTACTCGGGACTACCCTTAGATGAGCAGTTCTTC
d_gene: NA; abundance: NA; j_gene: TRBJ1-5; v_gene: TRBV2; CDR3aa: CASKGKVNQPQHF; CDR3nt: TGTGCCAGCAAGGGGAAGGTTAATCAGCCCCAGCATTTT
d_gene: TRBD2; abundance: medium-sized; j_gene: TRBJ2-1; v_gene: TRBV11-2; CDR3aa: CASSFVLAGLDEQFF; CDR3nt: TGTGCCAGCAGTTTCGTGCTAGCGGGTTTGGATGAGCAGTTCTTC
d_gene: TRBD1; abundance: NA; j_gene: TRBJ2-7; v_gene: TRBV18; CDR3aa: CASSPRLKTGLYEQYF; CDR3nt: TGTGCCAGCTCACCACGGCTTAAGACAGGGTTGTACGAGCAGTACTTC
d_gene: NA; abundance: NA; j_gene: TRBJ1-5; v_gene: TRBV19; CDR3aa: CASSADRSNQPQHF; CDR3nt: TGTGCCAGTAGTGCTGACAGAAGCAATCAGCCCCAGCATTTT
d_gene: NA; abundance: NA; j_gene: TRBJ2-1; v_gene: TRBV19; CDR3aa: CASSIATRSYNEQFF; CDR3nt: TGTGCCAGTAGTATAGCAACTCGCTCCTACAATGAGCAGTTCTTC
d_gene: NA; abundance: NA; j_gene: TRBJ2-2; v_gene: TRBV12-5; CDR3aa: CASGLGLVGRGSGELFF; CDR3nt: TGTGCTAGTGGTTTGGGCCTTGTGGGCAGGGGCTCCGGGGAGCTGTTTTTT
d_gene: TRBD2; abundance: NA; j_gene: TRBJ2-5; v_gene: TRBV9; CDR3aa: CASSVGAGGRETQYF; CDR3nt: TGTGCCAGCAGCGTAGGGGCGGGAGGGAGAGAGACCCAGTACTTC
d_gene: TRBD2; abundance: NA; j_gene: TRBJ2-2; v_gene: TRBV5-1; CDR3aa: CASGLANTGELFF; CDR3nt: TGCGCCAGCGGACTAGCTAACACCGGGGAGCTGTTTTTT
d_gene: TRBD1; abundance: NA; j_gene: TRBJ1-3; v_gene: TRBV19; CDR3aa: CASSRDRESGNTIYF; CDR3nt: TGTGCCAGTAGTCGGGACAGGGAGTCTGGAAACACCATATATTTT
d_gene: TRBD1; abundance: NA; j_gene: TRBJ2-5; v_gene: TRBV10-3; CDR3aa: CAISRSTGGGETQYF; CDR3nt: TGTGCCATCAGTCGATCGACAGGGGGGGGAGAGACCCAGTACTTC
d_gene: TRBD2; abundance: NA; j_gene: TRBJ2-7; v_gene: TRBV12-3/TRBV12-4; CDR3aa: CASSSGTIAEQYF; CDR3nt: TGTGCCAGCAGCTCCGGGACTATCGCCGAGCAGTACTTC
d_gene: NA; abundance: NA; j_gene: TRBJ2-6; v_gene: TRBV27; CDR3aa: CASSLYGEEGANVLTF; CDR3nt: TGTGCCAGCAGTTTATACGGGGAGGAAGGGGCCAACGTCCTGACTTTC
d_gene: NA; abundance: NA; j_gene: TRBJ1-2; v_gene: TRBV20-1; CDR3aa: CSASSREGSTYGYTF; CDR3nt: TGCAGTGCTAGTTCGAGAGAGGGATCAACTTATGGCTACACCTTC
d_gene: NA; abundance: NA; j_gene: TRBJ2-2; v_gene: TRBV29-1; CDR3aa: CSALRRNTGELFF; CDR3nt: TGCAGCGCCCTCCGCAGGAACACCGGGGAGCTGTTTTTT
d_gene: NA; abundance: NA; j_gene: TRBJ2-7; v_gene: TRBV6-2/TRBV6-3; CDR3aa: CASSQINSLSYEQYF; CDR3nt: TGTGCCAGCAGCCAGATTAACTCCCTCTCCTACGAGCAGTACTTC
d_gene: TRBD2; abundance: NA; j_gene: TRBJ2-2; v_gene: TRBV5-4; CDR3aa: CASSRGLAKNTGELFF; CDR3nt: TGTGCCAGCAGCCGGGGACTAGCGAAGAACACCGGGGAGCTGTTTTTT
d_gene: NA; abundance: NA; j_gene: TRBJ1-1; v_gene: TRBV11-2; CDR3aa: CASSPWRMNTEAFF; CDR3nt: TGTGCCAGCAGCCCCTGGAGGATGAACACTGAAGCTTTCTTT
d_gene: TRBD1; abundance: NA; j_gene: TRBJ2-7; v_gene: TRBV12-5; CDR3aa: CASGIPRQGREQYF; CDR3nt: TGTGCTAGTGGTATCCCACGACAGGGACGCGAGCAGTACTTC
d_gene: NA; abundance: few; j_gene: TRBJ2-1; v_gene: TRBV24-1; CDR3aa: CATSDPRGSSYNEQFF; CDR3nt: TGTGCCACCAGTGATCCCCGGGGTAGCTCCTACAATGAGCAGTTCTTC
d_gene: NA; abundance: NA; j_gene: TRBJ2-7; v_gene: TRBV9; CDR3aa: CASSVMVDSYEQYF; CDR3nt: TGTGCCAGCAGCGTAATGGTGGACAGCTACGAGCAGTACTTC
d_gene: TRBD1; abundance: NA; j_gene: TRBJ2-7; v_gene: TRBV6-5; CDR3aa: CATRPGTGTYEQYF; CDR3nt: TGTGCCACCAGACCCGGGACAGGGACCTACGAGCAGTACTTC